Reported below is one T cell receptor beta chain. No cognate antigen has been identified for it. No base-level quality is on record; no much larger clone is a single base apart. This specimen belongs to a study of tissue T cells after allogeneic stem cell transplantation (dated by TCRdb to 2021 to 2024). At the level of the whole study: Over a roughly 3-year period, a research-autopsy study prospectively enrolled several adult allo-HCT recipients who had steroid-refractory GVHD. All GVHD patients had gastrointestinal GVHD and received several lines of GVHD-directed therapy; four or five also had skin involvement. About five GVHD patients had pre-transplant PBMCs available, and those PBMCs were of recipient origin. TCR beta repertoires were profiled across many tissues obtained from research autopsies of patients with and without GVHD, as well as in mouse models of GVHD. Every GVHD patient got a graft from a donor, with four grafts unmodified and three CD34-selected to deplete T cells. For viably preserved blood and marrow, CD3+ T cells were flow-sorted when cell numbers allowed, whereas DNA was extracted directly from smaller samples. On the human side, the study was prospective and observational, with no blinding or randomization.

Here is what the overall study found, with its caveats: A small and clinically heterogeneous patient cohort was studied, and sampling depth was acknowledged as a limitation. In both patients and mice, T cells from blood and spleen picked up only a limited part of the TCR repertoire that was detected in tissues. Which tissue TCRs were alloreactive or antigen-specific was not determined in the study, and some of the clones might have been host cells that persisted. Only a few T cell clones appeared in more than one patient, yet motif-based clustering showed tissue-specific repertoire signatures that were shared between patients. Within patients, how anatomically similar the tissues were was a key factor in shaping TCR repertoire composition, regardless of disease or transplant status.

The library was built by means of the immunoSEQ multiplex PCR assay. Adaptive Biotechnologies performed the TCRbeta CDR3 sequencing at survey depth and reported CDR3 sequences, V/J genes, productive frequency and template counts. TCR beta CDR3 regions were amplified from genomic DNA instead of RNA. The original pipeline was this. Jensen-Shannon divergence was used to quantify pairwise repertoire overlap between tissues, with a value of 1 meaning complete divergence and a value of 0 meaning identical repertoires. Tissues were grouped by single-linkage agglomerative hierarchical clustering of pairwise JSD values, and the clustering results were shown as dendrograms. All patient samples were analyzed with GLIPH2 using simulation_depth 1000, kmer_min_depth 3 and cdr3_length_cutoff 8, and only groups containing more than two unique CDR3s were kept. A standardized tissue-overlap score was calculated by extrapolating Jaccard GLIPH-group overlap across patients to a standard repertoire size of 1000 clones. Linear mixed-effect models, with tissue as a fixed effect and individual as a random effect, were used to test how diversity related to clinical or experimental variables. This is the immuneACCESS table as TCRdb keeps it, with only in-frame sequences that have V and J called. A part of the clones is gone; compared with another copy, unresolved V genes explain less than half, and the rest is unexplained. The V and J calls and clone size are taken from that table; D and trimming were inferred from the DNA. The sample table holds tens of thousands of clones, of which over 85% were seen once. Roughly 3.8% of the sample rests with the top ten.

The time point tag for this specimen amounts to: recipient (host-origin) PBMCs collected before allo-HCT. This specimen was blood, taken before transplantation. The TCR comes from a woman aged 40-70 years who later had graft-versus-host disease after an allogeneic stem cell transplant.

The CDR3 amino acid sequence is: CASSLGTQETQYF. The DNA sequence is given as TGTGCCAGCAGCTTGGGCACACAAGAGACCCAGTACTTC. The chain links TRBV5-4 with TRBJ2-5; no D segment can be confidently identified. Taken from the germline V gene (reference sequence), the CDR1 and CDR2 loops are SGHNT and YYREEE. Including cysteine and phenylalanine, the CDR3 has 13 amino acids. Kept here is only the CDR3 DNA, which spans 39 bases and is read in frame from base 1. The V and J ends are trimmed by 0 bases and 2 bases, leaving 5 bases between them.